Below are 14 T cell receptor beta chains sequenced from a single sample in a study of PD-1 blockade in mismatch repair-deficient tumors. Repertoires were generated with immunoSEQ multiplex PCR, while TCRdb's copy carries only in-frame clones and drops some. The table records 80,000 to 100,000 clones, 65% to 85% of them present only once. This specimen consisted of peripheral blood, obtained 12 weeks after starting pembrolizumab. All receptors come from an adult with mismatch repair-deficient cancer.

The count of this clone is one. V gene TRBV2 combines with J gene TRBJ1-4; perhaps TRBD1 as D (5 bases). V lost 6 bases and J lost 2, with 13 bases in between. CDR1 is SNHLY and CDR2 is FYNNEI in the germline V gene. The CDR3 has 15 amino acids. Written as DNA, the CDR3 is TGTGCCAGCAGGGATAAGGGGCTTACTAATGAAAAACTGTTTTTT. Protein: CASRDKGLTNEKLFF.

The chain uses TRBV5-1 and TRBJ2-7, with 12 bases matching TRBD2. Germline trimming cut 4 bases from V and 0 bases from J; bases unmatched to any gene: 11. Germline V gene lookup returns CDR1 SGHRS and CDR2 YFSETQ. The CDR3 extends over 18 amino acids. The CDR3 DNA sequence: TGCGCCAGCAGCGCCGGGACTAGCGGGCGTCCCGTCTCCTACGAGCAGTACTTC. This translates into CASSAGTSGRPVSYEQYF.

The chain recombines TRBV7-3 with TRBJ2-7; 7 bases map to TRBD1. Germline V CDR1 and CDR2: SGHTA, FQGTGA. There are 15 residues in the CDR3. V shed 5 bases, J shed 3 bases, and the junction held 10 bases outside the gene matches. The CDR3 protein is CASSPLTGWDYEQYF. The DNA for the CDR3 is TGTGCCAGCAGCCCCCTGACAGGGTGGGACTACGAGCAGTACTTC.

The chain is built from TRBV27 and TRBJ1-1; D is undetermined. Trimming cost V 6 bases and J 3 bases, with 11 bases left between them. The CDR3 totals 13 residues. Germline CDR1 is MNHEY and CDR2 is SMNVEV (reference sequence). CDR3 residues: CASRQNRYTEAFF. In DNA, the CDR3 is TGTGCCAGCAGACAAAACCGGTACACTGAAGCTTTCTTT.

This clone was seen once. The V gene is TRBV9, the J gene TRBJ2-1; D uncertain. The CDR3 is 14 amino acids. Trimming pared 0 bases from V and 10 bases from J, leaving 14 bases between. CDR1 is SGDLS and CDR2 is YYNGEE in the germline V gene. The CDR3 nucleotides are TGTGCCAGCAGCGTAGGATTTTCTTCTGGGGAGCAGTTCTTC. Its translation is CASSVGFSSGEQFF. The full variable domain, in which reference TRBV9 and TRBJ2-1 provide the parts outside the CDR3, is DSGVTQTPKHLITATGQRVTLRCSPRSGDLSVYWYQQSLDQGLQFLIQYYNGEERAKGNILERFSAQQFPDLHSELNLSSLELGDSALYFCASSVGFSSGEQFFGPGTRLTVL.

The chain uses TRBV13 and TRBJ2-7; 11 bases are a match to TRBD1. The CDR3 has 16 amino acids. Germline V gene lookup returns CDR1 PRHDT and CDR2 FYEKMQ (reference sequence). The V gene end was trimmed by 4 bases and the J gene end by 5 bases; junction bases not matched to a gene: 10. Here the CDR3 DNA reads TGTGCCAGCAGCTCCAACGGAGGACAGGGGGCGAACGAGCAGTACTTC. Translating gives CASSSNGGQGANEQYF.

This chain uses TRBV6-6 with TRBJ2-1, with D unresolved. Trimming pared 0 bases from V and 8 bases from J, leaving 5 bases between. The CDR3 is 12 residues long. The germline CDR1 and CDR2 sequences are MNHNY and SVGAGI (reference sequence). Here the CDR3 DNA reads TGTGCCAGCAGTTACTCGATTGATGAGCAGTTCTTC. Its translation is CASSYSIDEQFF.

This rearrangement joins TRBV15 to TRBJ2-1; tentatively, D is TRBD1 or TRBD2 (7 bases each). CDR3 size: 16 residues. The V end lost 1 base, the J end lost 4 bases, and 14 bases lay between the germline ends. CDR1 LNHNV and CDR2 YYDKDF come from the germline V gene (reference sequence). The CDR3, as DNA: TGTGCCACCAGCAGAGGGGGAGGGGGCCTTTACAATGAGCAGTTCTTC. This translates into CATSRGGGGLYNEQFF.

This clone was recorded only once. The genes are TRBV18 and TRBJ2-2, with TRBD1 matching 8 bases. CDR1 and CDR2 from the germline V gene are KGHSH and LQKENI. Losses at the gene ends were 4 bases for V and 0 bases for J; bases not matched to a gene: 4. CDR3 length: 16 amino acids. The CDR3 DNA follows: TGTGCCAGCTCACAGGCGGGACAGGCGAACACCGGGGAGCTGTTTTTT. Translating gives CASSQAGQANTGELFF.

V and J are TRBV7-2 and TRBJ2-1; 7 nucleotides line up with TRBD2. The germline gives CDR1 SGHTA, CDR2 FQGNSA. V lost 4 bases, J lost 6 bases, and 15 bases stayed unmatched. The CDR3 totals 17 residues. DNA of the CDR3: TGTGCCAGCAGCTGGGGGGGGACGTTTTTCGAGGGCAATGAGCAGTTCTTC. It is translated as CASSWGGTFFEGNEQFF.

The chain joins TRBV7-2 to TRBJ2-1, with D unclear. V dropped 5 bases and J dropped 8 bases, with 7 bases sitting between them. Germline V gene data show CDR1 as SGHTA and CDR2 as FQGNSA. The CDR3 length is 11 residues. The CDR3 protein is CASSPHDEQFF. CDR3 nucleotide sequence: TGTGCCAGCAGCCCCCACGATGAGCAGTTCTTC.

CDR3 residues: CAWSQRGGSGNTIYF. The CDR3 nucleotides read TGTGCCTGGAGTCAACGTGGGGGTTCTGGAAACACCATATATTTT. V gene TRBV30 combines with J gene TRBJ1-3, with D possibly being TRBD1 (5 bases). The V gene lost 2 bases and the J gene lost 1 base, with 12 bases spanning the gap. The germline V gene encodes CDR1 GTSNPN and CDR2 SVGIG (reference sequence). CDR3 length: 15 amino acids. Complete variable domain (other parts from reference TRBV30 and TRBJ1-3): SQTIHQWPATLVQPVGSPLSLECTVEGTSNPNLYWYRQAAGRGLQLLFYSVGIGQISSEVPQNLSASRPQDRQFILSSKKLLLSDSGFYLCAWSQRGGSGNTIYFGEGSWLTVV.

The CDR3 region has the DNA TGTGCCAGCAGCGTTGACGGCGGGATGGGCAATGAGCAGTTCTTC. It encodes CASSVDGGMGNEQFF. The chain is built from TRBV9 and TRBJ2-1; the D gene is possibly TRBD2 (6 bases). Trimming removed 2 bases at V and 6 bases at J, with 15 bases between. The germline V gene encodes CDR1 SGDLS and CDR2 YYNGEE. The length of the CDR3 is 15 residues.

The chain couples TRBV19 to TRBJ1-1; TRBD1 is a possible D gene (5 bases). CDR3 length: 17 residues. Germline V CDR1 and CDR2: LNHDA, SQIVND (reference sequence). V was clipped by 7 bases and J by 2 bases, with 23 bases between them. This CDR3 reads CASKLRGLGSTNTEAFF. The CDR3 bases are TGTGCCAGTAAGTTGAGGGGACTCGGCAGCACCAACACTGAAGCTTTCTTT.